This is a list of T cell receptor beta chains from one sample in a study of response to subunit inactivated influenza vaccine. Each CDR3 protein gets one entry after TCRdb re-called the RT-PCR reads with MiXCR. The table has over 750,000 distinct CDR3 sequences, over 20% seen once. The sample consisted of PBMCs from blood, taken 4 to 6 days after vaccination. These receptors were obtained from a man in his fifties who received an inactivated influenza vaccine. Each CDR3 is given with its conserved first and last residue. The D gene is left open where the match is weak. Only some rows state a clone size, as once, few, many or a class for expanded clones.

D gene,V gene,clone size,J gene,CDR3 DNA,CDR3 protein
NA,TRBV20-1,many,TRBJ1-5,TGCAGTGCTGGCGATTGGGAGGGAGTTCAGCCCCAGCATTTT,CSAGDWEGVQPQHF
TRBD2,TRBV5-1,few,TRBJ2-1,TGCGCCAGCAGCGCACTAGCGGGGGGGGCAGGAAATGAGCAGTTCTTC,CASSALAGGAGNEQFF
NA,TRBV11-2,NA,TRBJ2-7,TGTGCCAGCAGCCCCGCGACAGACTACGAGCAGTACTTC,CASSPATDYEQYF
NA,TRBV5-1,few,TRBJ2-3,TGCGCCAGCAGCTCAGGACAGCTCAGCACAGATACGCAGTATTTT,CASSSGQLSTDTQYF
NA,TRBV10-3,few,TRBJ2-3,TGTGCCATCAGTGACGCGCACAATACGCAGTATTTT,CAISDAHNTQYF
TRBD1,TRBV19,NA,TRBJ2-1,TGTGCCAGTAGTATGACAGGGACCAATGAGCAGTTCTTC,CASSMTGTNEQFF
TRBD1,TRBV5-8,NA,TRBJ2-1,TGTGCCAGCAGCCAGACAGGGGGCGATTTAAATGAGCAGTTCTTC,CASSQTGGDLNEQFF
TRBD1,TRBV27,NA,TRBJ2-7,TGTGCCAGCAGTTTATACAGGGGGACTTCCTACGAGCAGTACTTC,CASSLYRGTSYEQYF
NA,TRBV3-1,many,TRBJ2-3,TGTGCCAGCAGCCAGGACTCCACAGATACGCAGTATTTT,CASSQDSTDTQYF
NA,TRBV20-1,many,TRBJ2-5,TGCAGTGCCTCCGACAGTTGGGAGACCCAGTACTTC,CSASDSWETQYF
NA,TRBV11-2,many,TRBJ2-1,TGTGCCAGCAGCTTAGCTGCCCTCAATGAGCAGTTCTTC,CASSLAALNEQFF
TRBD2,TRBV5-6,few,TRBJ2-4,TGTGCCAGCGAACCCCTAGCGGGAGGGGGCAAAAACATTCAGTACTTC,CASEPLAGGGKNIQYF
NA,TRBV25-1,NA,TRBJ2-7,TGTGCCAGCAGTGACCCCAGGACCCGGAGGATAGGCGAGCAGTACTTC,CASSDPRTRRIGEQYF
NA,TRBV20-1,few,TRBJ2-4,TGCAGTGCTGGAACACTAGCTGCTAAAAACATTCAGTACTTC,CSAGTLAAKNIQYF
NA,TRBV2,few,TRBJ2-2,TGTGCCAGCAGGGATCAGACCGGGGAGCTGTTTTTT,CASRDQTGELFF
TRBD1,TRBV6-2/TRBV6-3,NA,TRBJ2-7,TGTGCCAGCAGCAAGGGACAGCCCTACTCCTACGAGCAGTACTTC,CASSKGQPYSYEQYF
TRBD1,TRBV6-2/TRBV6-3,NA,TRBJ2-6,TGTGCCAGCAGTTACTCGATAGTGGGGCTAACATTGTGGGGACAGGGGGCTAAGGCCAACGTCCTGACTTTC,CASSYSIVGLTLWGQGAKANVLTF
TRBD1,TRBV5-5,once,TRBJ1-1,TGTGCCAGCAGACGGGACAGGTGGGATATGAACACTGAAGCTTTCTTT,CASRRDRWDMNTEAFF
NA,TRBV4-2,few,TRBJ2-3,TGTGCCAGCAGCCAAGAAGGAGGCACCGGCACAGATACGCAGTATTTT,CASSQEGGTGTDTQYF
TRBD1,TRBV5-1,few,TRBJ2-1,TGCGCCAGCAGCTCCCGACAGGGGACTGAGCAGTTCTTC,CASSSRQGTEQFF
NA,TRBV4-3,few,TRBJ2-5,TGCGCCAGCAGCCAGCACCCCGGGACCGTGGAAGAGACCCAGTACTTC,CASSQHPGTVEETQYF
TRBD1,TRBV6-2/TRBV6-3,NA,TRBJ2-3,TGTGCCAGCAGTGCTCCCGACAGGGGAGATACGCAGTATTTT,CASSAPDRGDTQYF
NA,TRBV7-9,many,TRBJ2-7,TGTGCCAGCAGCCAGTACTGGAGGGTGGGCGAGCAGTACTTC,CASSQYWRVGEQYF
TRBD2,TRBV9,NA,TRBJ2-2,TGTGCCAGCAGCGTAGAATGGCTAGCGGGAGCCGGGGAGCTGTTTTTT,CASSVEWLAGAGELFF
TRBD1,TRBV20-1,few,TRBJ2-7,TGCAGTGCCACCGGGACAGGCCGATACGAGCAGTACTTC,CSATGTGRYEQYF
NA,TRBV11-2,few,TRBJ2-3,TGTGCCAGCAGCTCCGCTTATTGGGAGCGGATACGCACAGATACGCAGTATTTT,CASSSAYWERIRTDTQYF
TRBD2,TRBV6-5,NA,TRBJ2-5,TGTGCCAGCAGTTACAGAGCGGGAAAAGAGACCCAGTACTTC,CASSYRAGKETQYF
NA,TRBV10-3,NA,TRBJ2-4,TGTGCCATCAGTGAGGGGGCGGCGGGCTGGAACATTCAGTACTTC,CAISEGAAGWNIQYF
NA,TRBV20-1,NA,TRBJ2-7,TGCAGTGCAGAACACCGGAACTACGAGCAGTACTTC,CSAEHRNYEQYF
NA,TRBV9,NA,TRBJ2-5,TGTGCCAGCAGCGACAGCAGCGGGACCCAGTACTTC,CASSDSSGTQYF
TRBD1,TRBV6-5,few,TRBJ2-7,TGTGCCAGCAGTTACTCAGACAGGGTCAACGAGCAGTACTTC,CASSYSDRVNEQYF
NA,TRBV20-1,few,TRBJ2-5,TGCAGTGCTATCGGCGGCAAAGGAGAGACCCAGTACTTC,CSAIGGKGETQYF
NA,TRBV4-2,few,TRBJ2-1,TGTGCCAGCAGCCAAGATGGTGGCACGGGACGAAATGAGCAGTTCTTC,CASSQDGGTGRNEQFF
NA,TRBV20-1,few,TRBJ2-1,TGCAGTGCTAGAGGGGCAGGGGAGGGCTCCTACAATGAGCAGTTCTTC,CSARGAGEGSYNEQFF
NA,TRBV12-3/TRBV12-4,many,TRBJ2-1,TGTGCCAGCAGTTTGCCCAATGAGCAGTTCTTC,CASSLPNEQFF
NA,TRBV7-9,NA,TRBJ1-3,TGTGCCAGCAGCTTATCACGGGCCTCTGGAAACACCATATATTTT,CASSLSRASGNTIYF
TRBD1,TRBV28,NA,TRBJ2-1,TGTGCCAGCAGTTTATGGTGGGACAGGGGGCGCGGGGAGCAGTTCTTC,CASSLWWDRGRGEQFF
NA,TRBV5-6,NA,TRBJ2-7,TGTGCCAGCAGCTTTTCGGCAGGACGATACTCCTTTTCCTACGAGCAGTACTTC,CASSFSAGRYSFSYEQYF
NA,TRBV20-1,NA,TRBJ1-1,TGCAGTGCTAGAGTCCCCCCACGGAACACTGAAGCTTTCTTT,CSARVPPRNTEAFF
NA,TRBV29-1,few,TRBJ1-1,TGCAGCGTTGAGTCAGCGAACACTGAAGCTTTCTTT,CSVESANTEAFF
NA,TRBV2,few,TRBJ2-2,TGTGCCAGCAGTACGGGTTGGACGAGGACCGGGGAGCTGTTTTTT,CASSTGWTRTGELFF
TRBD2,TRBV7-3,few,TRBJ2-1,TGTGCCAGCAGCTCGGGGAGGGGCGATGAGCAGTTCTTC,CASSSGRGDEQFF
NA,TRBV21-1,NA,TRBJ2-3,TGTGCCAGAGGGACTAGCGACCACACAGATACGCAGTATTTT,CARGTSDHTDTQYF
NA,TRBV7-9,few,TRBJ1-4,TGTGCCAGCAGCTCAACAGTTGGGTCCAGTAGAGGTGAAAAACTGTTTTTT,CASSSTVGSSRGEKLFF
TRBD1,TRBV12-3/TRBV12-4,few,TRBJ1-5,TGTGCCAGCAGTCGACAGGGAATTGTCAATCAGCCCCAGCATTTT,CASSRQGIVNQPQHF
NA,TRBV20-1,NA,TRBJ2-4,TGCAGTGCTGGGGTAGGGGGGTTTGTAGCCAAAAACATTCAGTACTTC,CSAGVGGFVAKNIQYF
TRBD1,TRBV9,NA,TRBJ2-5,TGTGCCAGCAGCGTGCAGGGGGCTAGGGAGACCCAGTACTTC,CASSVQGARETQYF
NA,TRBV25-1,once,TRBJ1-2,TGTGCCAGCAGTAGGGGGTACCCTCCTTATGGCTACACCTTC,CASSRGYPPYGYTF
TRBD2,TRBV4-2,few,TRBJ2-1,TGTGCCAGCAGCCAAGGCCAGCGGCTAGCGGGACACAATGAGCAGTTCTTC,CASSQGQRLAGHNEQFF
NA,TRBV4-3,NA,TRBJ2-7,TGCGCCAGCAGCCAAGACAGGGCATCTACCTACGAGCAGTACTTC,CASSQDRASTYEQYF
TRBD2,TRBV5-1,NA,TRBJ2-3,TGCGCCAGCAGCCGGACAGCGGGGGACCCCACAGATACGCAGTATTTT,CASSRTAGDPTDTQYF
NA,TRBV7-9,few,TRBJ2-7,TGTGCCAGCAGCTTAGATGGGCATACCTACGAGCAGTACTTC,CASSLDGHTYEQYF
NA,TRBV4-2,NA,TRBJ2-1,TGTGCCAGCAGCCAAGAGACTAGTCGTCCGGGAGTGGGATACAATGAGCAGTTCTTC,CASSQETSRPGVGYNEQFF
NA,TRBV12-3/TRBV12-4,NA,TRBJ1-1,TGTGCCAGCACCCCCTTCGGGCGGAGGAACACTGAAGCTTTCTTT,CASTPFGRRNTEAFF
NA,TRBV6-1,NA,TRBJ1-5,TGTGCCGCGGCAGGGGTTAATCAGCCCCAGCATTTT,CAAAGVNQPQHF
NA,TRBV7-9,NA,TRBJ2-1,TGTGCCAGCAGCCAATACTCCCCCCCAGTCGAGCAGTTCTTC,CASSQYSPPVEQFF
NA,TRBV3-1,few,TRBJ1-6,TGTGCCAGCAGCCCCGAGGCCTATAATTCACCCCTCCACTTT,CASSPEAYNSPLHF